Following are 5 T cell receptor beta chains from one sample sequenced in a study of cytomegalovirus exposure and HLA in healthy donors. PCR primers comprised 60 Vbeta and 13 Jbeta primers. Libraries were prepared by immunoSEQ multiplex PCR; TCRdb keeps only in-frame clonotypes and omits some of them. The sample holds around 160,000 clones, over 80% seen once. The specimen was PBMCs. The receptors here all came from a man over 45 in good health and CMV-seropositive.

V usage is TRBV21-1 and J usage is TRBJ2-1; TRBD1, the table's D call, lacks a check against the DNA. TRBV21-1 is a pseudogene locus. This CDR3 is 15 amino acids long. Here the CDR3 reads CASSSWGTGYNEQFF. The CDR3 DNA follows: TGTGCCAGCAGCTCCTGGGGGACAGGGTACAATGAGCAGTTCTTC.

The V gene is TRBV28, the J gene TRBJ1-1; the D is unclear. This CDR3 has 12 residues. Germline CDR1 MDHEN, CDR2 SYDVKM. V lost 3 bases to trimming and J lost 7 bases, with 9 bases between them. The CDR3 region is CASSLPRLEAFF. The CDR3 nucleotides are TGTGCCAGCAGTTTGCCCAGGCTTGAAGCTTTCTTT.

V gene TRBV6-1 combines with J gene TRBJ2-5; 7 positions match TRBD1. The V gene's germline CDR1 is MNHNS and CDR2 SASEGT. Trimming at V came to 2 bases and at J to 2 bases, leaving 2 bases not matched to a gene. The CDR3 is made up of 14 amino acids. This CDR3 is CASSEPGQQETQYF. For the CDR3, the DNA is TGTGCCAGCAGTGAACCGGGACAGCAAGAGACCCAGTACTTC.

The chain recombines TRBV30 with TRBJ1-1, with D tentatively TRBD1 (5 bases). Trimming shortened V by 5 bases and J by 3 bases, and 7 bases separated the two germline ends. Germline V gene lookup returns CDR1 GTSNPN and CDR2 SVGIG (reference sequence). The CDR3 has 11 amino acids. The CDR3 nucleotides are TGTGCCTGGGGGGCCTACACTGAAGCTTTCTTT. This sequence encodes CAWGAYTEAFF.

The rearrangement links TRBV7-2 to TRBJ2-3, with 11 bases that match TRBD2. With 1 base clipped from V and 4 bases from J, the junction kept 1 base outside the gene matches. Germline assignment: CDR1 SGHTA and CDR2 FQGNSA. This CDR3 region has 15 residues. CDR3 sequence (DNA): TGTGCCAGCAGCTTAGTAGCGGGGGGGTCAGATACGCAGTATTTT. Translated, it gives CASSLVAGGSDTQYF.